This entry features one TCR beta chain sequence. Its antigen remains unidentified. The data were taken from a study of shared clonotypes between healthy human individuals. With V trimmed by 2 bases and J by 3 bases, 2 bases remained unmatched. Germline V gives CDR1 MDHEN, CDR2 SYDVKM. This CDR3 is built from 14 residues. Overall study findings and caveats: Blood was the sole source, and tissue repertoires probably differ. Donor clonotype sharing was expected to depend on sequencing depth.

Per the original methods: With immunoSEQ giving junction-only sequences and no quality scores, filtering differed. The data were produced by immunoSEQ multiplex PCR, yet TCRdb's version contains in-frame clones alone and is incomplete. The V and J calls and clone size are taken from that table; D and trimming were inferred from the DNA. The repertoire holds a few million clones, approximately 95% seen once, with 0.35% to 0.45% in the top ten. The sequencing input was naive CD4+ T cells from PBMCs. Subset defined: CD45RA+ positively selected. This sequence was found in a man in his late teens or twenties in good health. Some clones in this sample may be carry-over from other donors' samples. The rearrangement links TRBV28 to TRBJ1-2, with 8 nucleotides matching TRBD1. CDR3 loop: CASSLLGQDYGYTF. In DNA form, the CDR3 reads TGTGCCAGCAGTTTACTGGGACAGGACTATGGCTACACCTTC.